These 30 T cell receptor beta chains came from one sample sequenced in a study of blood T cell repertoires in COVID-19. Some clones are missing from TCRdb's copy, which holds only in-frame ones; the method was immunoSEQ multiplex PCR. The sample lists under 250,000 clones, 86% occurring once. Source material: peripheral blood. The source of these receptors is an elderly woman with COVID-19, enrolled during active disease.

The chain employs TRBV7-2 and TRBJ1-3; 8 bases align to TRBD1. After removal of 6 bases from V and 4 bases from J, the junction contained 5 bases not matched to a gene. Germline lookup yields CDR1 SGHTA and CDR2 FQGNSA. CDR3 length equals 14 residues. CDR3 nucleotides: TGTGCCAGCAGGCCAGGGGGCTCGGGAAACACCATATATTTT. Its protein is CASRPGGSGNTIYF.

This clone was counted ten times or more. In nucleotides, the CDR3 is TGTGCCAGCAGTGGCCCCGCGGGTATGGGGAATCAGCCCCAGCATTTT. This translates into CASSGPAGMGNQPQHF. V usage is TRBV2 and J usage is TRBJ1-5; D unresolved. Trimming pared 4 bases from V and 4 bases from J, leaving 17 bases between. CDR3 length equals 16 residues. Germline loops: CDR1 SNHLY, CDR2 FYNNEI.

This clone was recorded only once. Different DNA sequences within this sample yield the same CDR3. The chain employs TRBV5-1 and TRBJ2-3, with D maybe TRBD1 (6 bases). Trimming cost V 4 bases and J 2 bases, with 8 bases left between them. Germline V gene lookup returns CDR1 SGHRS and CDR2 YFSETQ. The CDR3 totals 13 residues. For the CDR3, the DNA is TGCGCCAGCAGCGGGGGCTCCACAGATACGCAGTATTTT. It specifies CASSGGSTDTQYF.

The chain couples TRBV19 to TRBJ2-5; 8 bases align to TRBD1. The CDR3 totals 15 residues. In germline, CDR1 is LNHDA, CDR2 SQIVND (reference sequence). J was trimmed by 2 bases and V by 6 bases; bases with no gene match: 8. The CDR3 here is CASRGTGLPQETQYF. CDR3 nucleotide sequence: TGTGCCAGTAGAGGGACAGGTTTACCTCAAGAGACCCAGTACTTC. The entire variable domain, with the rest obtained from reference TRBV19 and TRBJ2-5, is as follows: DGGITQSPKYLFRKEGQNVTLSCEQNLNHDAMYWYRQDPGQGLRLIYYSQIVNDFQKGDIAEGYSVSREKKESFPLTVTSAQKNPTAFYLCASRGTGLPQETQYFGPGTRLLVL.

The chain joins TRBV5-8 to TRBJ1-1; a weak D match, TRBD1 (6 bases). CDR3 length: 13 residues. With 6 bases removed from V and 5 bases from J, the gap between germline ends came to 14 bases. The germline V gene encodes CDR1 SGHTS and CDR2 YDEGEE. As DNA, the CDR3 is TGTGCCAGCAAACCAGGGGTCGGGACTGAAGCTTTCTTT. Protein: CASKPGVGTEAFF.

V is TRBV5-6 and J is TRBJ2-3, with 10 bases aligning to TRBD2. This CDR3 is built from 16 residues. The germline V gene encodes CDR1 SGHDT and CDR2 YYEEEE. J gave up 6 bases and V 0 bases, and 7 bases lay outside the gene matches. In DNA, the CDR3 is TGTGCCAGCAGCTTGGTAGTAGCGGGGGGTTGGGATACGCAGTATTTT. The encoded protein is CASSLVVAGGWDTQYF.

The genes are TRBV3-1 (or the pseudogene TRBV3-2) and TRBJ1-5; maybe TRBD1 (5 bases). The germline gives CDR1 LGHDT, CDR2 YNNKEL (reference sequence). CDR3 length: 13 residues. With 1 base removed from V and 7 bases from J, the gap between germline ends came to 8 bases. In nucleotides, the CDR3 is TGTGCCAGCAGCCAAGGGAGGGACCAGCCCCAGCATTTT. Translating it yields CASSQGRDQPQHF.

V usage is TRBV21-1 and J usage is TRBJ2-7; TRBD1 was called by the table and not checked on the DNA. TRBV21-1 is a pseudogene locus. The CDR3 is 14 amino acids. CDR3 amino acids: CASSDGTGGNEQYF. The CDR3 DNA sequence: TGTGCCAGCAGCGACGGGACAGGGGGCAACGAGCAGTACTTC.

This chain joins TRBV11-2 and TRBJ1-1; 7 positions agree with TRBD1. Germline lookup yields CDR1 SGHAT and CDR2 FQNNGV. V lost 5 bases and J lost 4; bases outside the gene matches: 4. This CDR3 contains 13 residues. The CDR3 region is CASSPGQSTEAFF. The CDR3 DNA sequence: TGTGCCAGCAGCCCGGGACAGAGCACTGAAGCTTTCTTT.

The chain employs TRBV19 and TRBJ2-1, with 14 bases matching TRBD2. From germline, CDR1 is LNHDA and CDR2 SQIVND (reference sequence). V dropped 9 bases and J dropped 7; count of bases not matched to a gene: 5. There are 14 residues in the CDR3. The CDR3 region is CASRLAGGGNEQFF. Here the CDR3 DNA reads TGTGCCAGCAGACTAGCGGGGGGGGGTAATGAGCAGTTCTTC.

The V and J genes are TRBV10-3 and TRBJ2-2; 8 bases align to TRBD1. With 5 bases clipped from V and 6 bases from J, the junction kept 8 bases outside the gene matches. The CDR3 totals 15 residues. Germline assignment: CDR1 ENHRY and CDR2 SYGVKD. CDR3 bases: TGTGCCATCAGTTCTTGGACAGGGTCCTCCGGGGAGCTGTTTTTT. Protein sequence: CAISSWTGSSGELFF.

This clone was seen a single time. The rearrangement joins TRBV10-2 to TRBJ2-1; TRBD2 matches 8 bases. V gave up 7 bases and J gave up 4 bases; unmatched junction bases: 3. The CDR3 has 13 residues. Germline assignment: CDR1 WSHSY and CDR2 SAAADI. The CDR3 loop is CASTQREYNEQFF. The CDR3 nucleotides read TGCGCCAGCACCCAGCGGGAGTACAATGAGCAGTTCTTC.

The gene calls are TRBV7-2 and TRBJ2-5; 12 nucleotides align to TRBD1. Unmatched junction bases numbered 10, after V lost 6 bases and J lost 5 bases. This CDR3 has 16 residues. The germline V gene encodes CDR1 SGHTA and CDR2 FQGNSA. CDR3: CASRRATGTGGETQYF. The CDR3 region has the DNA TGTGCCAGCAGGCGTGCTACGGGGACAGGGGGCGAGACCCAGTACTTC. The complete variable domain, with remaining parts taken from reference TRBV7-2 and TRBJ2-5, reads GAGVSQSPSNKVTEKGKDVELRCDPISGHTALYWYRQSLGQGLEFLIYFQGNSAPDKSGLPSDRFSAERTGGSVSTLTIQRTQQEDSAVYLCASRRATGTGGETQYFGPGTRLLVL.

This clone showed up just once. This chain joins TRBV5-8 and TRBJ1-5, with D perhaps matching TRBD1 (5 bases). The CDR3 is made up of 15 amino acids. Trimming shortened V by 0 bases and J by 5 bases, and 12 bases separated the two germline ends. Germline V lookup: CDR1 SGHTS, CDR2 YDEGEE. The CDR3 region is CASSLDGGGYQPQHF. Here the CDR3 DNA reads TGTGCCAGCAGCTTGGACGGGGGAGGATATCAGCCCCAGCATTTT.

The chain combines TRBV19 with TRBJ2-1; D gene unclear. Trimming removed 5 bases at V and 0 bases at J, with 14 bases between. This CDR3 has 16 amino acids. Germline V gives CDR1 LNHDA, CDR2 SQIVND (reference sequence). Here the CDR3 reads CASSLRLSGSYNEQFF. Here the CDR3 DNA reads TGTGCCAGTAGTCTACGGTTGAGTGGCTCCTACAATGAGCAGTTCTTC.

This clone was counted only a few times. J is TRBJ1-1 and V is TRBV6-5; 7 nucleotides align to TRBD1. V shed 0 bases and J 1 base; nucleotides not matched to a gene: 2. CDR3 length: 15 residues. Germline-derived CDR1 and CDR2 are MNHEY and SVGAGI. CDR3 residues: CASSYSRTGNTEAFF. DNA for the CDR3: TGTGCCAGCAGTTACTCTAGGACAGGGAACACTGAAGCTTTCTTT.

CDR3 sequence (DNA): TGCGCCAGCAGCCTTTCGACGGGGGGGTCCTGGGAGACCCAGTACTTC. Its protein is CASSLSTGGSWETQYF. The J gene is TRBJ2-5, the V gene TRBV5-1; 8 bases fit TRBD2. Germline values: CDR1 SGHRS, CDR2 YFSETQ. There are 16 residues in the CDR3. The ends lost 4 bases at V and 5 bases at J; junction bases unmatched: 13. The full variable domain, completed using reference TRBV5-1 and TRBJ2-5, is KAGVTQTPRYLIKTRGQQVTLSCSPISGHRSVSWYQQTPGQGLQFLFEYFSETQRNKGNFPGRFSGRQFSNSRSEMNVSTLELGDSALYLCASSLSTGGSWETQYFGPGTRLLVL.

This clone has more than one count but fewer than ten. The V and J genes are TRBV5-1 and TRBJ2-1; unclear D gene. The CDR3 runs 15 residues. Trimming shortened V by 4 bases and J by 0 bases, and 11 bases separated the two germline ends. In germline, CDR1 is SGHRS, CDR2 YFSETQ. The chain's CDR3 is CASSPLDRSYNEQFF. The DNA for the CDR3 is TGCGCCAGCAGCCCGCTAGACCGCTCCTACAATGAGCAGTTCTTC. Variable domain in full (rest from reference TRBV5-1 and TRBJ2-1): KAGVTQTPRYLIKTRGQQVTLSCSPISGHRSVSWYQQTPGQGLQFLFEYFSETQRNKGNFPGRFSGRQFSNSRSEMNVSTLELGDSALYLCASSPLDRSYNEQFFGPGTRLTVL.

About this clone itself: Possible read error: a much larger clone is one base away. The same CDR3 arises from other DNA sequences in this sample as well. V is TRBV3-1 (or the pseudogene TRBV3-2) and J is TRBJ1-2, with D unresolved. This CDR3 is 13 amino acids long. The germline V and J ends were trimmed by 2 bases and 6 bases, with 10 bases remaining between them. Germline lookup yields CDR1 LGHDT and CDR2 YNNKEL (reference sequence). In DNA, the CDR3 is TGTGCCAGCAGCCAATCTTTAACAGATGGCTACACCTTC. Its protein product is CASSQSLTDGYTF.

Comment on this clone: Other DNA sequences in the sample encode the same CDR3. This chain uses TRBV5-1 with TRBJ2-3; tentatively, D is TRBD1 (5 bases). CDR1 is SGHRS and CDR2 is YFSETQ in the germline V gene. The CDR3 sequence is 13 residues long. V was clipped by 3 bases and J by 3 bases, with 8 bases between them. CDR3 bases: TGCGCCAGCAGCTCCCAGGGAACAGATACGCAGTATTTT. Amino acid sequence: CASSSQGTDTQYF.

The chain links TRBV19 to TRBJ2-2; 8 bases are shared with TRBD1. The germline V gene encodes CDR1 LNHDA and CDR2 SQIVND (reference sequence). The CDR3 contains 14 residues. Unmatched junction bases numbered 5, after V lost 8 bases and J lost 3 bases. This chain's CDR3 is CASSDRGDTGELFF. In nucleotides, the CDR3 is TGTGCCAGTTCCGACAGGGGAGACACCGGGGAGCTGTTTTTT.

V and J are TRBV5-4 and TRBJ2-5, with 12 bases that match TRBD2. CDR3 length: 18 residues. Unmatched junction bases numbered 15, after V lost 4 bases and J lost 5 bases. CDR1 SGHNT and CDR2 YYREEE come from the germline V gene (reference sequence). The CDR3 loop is CASSPRVASGGAGETQYF. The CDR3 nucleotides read TGTGCCAGCAGCCCCCGAGTGGCTAGCGGGGGGGCTGGGGAGACCCAGTACTTC.

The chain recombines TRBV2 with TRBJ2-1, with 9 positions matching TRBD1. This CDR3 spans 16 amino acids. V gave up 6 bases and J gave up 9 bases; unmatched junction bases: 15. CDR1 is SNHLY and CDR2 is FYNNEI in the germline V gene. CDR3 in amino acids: CASRNSGTGYGSEQFF. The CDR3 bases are TGTGCCAGCAGGAACTCCGGGACAGGGTACGGAAGTGAGCAGTTCTTC.

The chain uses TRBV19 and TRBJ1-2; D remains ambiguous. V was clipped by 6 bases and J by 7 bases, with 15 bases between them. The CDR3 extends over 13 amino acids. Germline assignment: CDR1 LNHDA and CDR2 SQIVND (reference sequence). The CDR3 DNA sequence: TGTGCCAGTAGGACCCGGGGAACCGGTGGCTACACCTTC. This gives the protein CASRTRGTGGYTF.

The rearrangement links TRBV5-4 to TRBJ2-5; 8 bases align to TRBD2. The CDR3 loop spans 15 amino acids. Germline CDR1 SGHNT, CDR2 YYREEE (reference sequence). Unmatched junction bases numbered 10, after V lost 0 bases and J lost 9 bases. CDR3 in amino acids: CASSLDGGGKGPQYF. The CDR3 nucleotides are TGTGCCAGCAGCTTGGACGGGGGGGGGAAGGGCCCCCAGTACTTC.

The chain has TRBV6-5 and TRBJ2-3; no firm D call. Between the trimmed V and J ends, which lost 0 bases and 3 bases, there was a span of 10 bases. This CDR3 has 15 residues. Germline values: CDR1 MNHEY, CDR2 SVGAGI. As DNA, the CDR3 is TGTGCCAGCAGTTACTCAAGGAGAGGAACAGATACGCAGTATTTT. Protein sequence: CASSYSRRGTDTQYF.

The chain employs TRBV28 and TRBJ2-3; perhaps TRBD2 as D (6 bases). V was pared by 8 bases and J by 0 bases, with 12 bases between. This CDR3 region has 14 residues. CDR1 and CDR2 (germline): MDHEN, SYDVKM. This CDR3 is CASRAGISTDTQYF. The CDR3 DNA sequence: TGTGCCAGCCGGGCGGGGATTAGCACAGATACGCAGTATTTT.

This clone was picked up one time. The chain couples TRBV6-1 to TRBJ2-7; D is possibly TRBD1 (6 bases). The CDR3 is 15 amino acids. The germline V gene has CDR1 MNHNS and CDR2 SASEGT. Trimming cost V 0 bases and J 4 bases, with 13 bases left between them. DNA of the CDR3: TGTGCCAGCAGTGAAGCGGGAACAGGGCCGTACGAGCAGTACGTC. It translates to CASSEAGTGPYEQYV.

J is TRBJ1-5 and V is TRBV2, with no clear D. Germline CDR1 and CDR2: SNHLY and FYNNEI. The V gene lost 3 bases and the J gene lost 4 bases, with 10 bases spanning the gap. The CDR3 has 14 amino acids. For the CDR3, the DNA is TGTGCCAGCAGTGACAGGCTCCGGAATCAGCCCCAGCATTTT. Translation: CASSDRLRNQPQHF.

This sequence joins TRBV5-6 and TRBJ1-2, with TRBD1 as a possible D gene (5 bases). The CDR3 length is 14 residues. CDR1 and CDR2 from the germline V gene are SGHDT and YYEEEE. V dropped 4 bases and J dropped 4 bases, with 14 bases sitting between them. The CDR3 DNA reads TGTGCCAGCAGCCCAGGACAACCTGTCTATGGCTACACCTTC. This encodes CASSPGQPVYGYTF. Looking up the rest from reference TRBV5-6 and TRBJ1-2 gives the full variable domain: DAGVTQSPTHLIKTRGQQVTLRCSPKSGHDTVSWYQQALGQGPQFIFQYYEEEERQRGNFPDRFSGHQFPNYSSELNVNALLLGDSALYLCASSPGQPVYGYTFGSGTRLTVV.